Included here is one T cell receptor beta chain sequence, with context. This sample is drawn from a study of blood T cell repertoires in COVID-19. About the research overall: The analysed material was cDNA or gDNA that came from T cells, B-cell-depleted T cells, or PBMCs.

In the original workflow: By means of reference gene primer amplification, nucleated cell counts were estimated. Here immunoSEQ multiplex PCR was the method, and the copy in TCRdb shows in-frame clones only, minus some. That table furnishes V, J and clone size, whereas the DNA furnished D and trimming. The sample contains 200,000 to 300,000 clones, about 86% of which appear only once. Sequenced input: peripheral blood. The TCR was taken from a woman aged 80 or over with acute or convalescent COVID-19.

The CDR3 loop reads CASSLYWPGELFF. CDR3 coding DNA: TGTGCCAGCAGTTTATATTGGCCCGGGGAGCTGTTTTTT. The J gene is TRBJ2-2, the V gene TRBV12-3 or TRBV12-4; D is uncertain. V shed 2 bases and J shed 6 bases, with 7 bases lying between them. This CDR3 region has 13 residues.